This T cell receptor beta chain was observed in a study of blood T cell repertoires in COVID-19. The junction had 6 bases not matched to a gene; V was cut back by 2 bases and J by 4 bases. CDR1 and CDR2 from the germline V gene are SEHNR and FQNEAQ (reference sequence). This CDR3 region has 15 residues. Method: immunoSEQ multiplex PCR; TCRdb's copy keeps in-frame clones and lacks some. The sample includes 140,000 to 150,000 clones, around nine tenths of them seen just once. The origin of this receptor is a human donor in a cohort sampled during active COVID-19. This rearrangement joins TRBV7-9 to TRBJ2-3; the match to TRBD2 covers 7 bases. Source material: peripheral blood. The CDR3 DNA reads as TGTGCCAGCAGCTTACTACGGGGGAGGGCAGATACGCAGTATTTT. Translating it yields CASSLLRGRADTQYF.